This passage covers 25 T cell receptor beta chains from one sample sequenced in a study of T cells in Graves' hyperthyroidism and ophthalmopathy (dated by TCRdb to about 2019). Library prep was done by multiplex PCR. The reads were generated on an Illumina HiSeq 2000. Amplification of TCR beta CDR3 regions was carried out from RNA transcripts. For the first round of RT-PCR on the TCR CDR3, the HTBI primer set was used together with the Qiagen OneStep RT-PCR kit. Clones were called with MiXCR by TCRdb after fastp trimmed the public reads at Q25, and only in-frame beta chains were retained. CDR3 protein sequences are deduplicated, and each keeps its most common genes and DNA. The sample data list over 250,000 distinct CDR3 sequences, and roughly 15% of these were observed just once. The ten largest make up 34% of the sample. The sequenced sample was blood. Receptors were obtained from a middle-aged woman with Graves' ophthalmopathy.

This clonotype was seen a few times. CDR3 protein: CATRRDSETQYF. The CDR3 DNA reads TGTGCCACCCGCCGGGACTCCGAGACCCAGTACTTC. J is TRBJ2-5 and V is TRBV6-2 or TRBV6-3; possible D gene TRBD2, 6 bases. With 10 bases removed from V and 5 bases from J, the gap between germline ends came to 14 bases. The CDR3 spans 12 residues. Germline lookup yields CDR1 MNHEY and CDR2 SVGEGT.

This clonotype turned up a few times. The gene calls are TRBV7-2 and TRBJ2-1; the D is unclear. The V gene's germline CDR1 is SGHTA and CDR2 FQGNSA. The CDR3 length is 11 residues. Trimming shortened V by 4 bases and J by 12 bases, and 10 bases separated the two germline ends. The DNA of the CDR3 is TGTGCCAGCAGCTCCGGGCCTTCGCAGTTCTTC. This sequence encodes CASSSGPSQFF.

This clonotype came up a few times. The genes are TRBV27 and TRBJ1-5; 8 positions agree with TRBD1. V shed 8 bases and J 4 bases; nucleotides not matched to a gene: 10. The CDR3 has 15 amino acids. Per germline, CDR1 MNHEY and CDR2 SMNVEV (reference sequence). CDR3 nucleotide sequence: TGTGCCAGCGCAAACGGACAGGGCTGGAATCAGCCCCAGCATTTT. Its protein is CASANGQGWNQPQHF.

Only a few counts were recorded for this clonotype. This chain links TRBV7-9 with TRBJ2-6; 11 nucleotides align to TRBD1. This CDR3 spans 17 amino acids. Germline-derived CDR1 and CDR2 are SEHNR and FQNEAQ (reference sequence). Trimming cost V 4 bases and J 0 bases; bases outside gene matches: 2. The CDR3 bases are TGTGCCAGCAGCTCCGGGACAGGGGGCTCTGGGGCCAACGTCCTGACTTTC. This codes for CASSSGTGGSGANVLTF.

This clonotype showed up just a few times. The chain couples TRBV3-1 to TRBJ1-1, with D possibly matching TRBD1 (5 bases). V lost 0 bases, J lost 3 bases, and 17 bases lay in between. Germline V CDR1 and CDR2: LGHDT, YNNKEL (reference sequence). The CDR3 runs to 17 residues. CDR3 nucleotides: TGTGCCAGCAGCCAAGATAGGGGACTCGGGTATGACACTGAAGCTTTCTTT. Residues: CASSQDRGLGYDTEAFF.

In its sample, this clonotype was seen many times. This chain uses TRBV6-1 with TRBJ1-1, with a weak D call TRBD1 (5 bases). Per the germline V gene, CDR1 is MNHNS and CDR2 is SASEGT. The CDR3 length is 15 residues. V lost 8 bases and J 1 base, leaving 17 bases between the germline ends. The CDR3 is CASLTGGGWNTEAFF. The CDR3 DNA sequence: TGTGCCAGCCTTACGGGGGGGGGTTGGAACACTGAAGCTTTCTTT.

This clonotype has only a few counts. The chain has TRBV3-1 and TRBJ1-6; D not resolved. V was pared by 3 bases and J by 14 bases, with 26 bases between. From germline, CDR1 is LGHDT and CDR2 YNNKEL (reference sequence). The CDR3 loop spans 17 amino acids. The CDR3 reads CASSHLLLDGSVGTLHF. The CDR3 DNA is TGTGCCAGCAGCCACCTCCTTCTGGACGGGTCCGTCGGTACCCTCCACTTT.

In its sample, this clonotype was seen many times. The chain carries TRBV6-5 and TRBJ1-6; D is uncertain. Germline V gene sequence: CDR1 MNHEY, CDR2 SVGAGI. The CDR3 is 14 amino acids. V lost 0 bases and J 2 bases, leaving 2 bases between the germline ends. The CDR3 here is CASSYSTYNSPLHF. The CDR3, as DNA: TGTGCCAGCAGTTACTCGACCTATAATTCACCCCTCCACTTT.

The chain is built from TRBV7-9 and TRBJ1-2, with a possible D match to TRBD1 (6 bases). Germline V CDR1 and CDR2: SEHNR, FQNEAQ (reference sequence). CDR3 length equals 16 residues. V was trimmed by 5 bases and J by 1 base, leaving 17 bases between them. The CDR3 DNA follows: TGTGCCAGCAGCCCGCGACAGGCCTTCTTTAACTATGGCTACACCTTC. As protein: CASSPRQAFFNYGYTF.

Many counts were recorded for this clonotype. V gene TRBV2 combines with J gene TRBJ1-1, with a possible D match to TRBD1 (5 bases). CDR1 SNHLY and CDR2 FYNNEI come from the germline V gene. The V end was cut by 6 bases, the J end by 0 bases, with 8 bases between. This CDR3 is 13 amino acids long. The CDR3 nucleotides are TGTGCCAGCAGGAGGGGCTTGAACACTGAAGCTTTCTTT. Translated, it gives CASRRGLNTEAFF.

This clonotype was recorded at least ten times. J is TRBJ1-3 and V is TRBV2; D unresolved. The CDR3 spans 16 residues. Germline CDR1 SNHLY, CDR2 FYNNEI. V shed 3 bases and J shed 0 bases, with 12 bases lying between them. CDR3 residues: CASSDPPGVSGNTIYF. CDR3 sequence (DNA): TGTGCCAGCAGTGATCCCCCGGGAGTCTCTGGAAACACCATATATTTT.

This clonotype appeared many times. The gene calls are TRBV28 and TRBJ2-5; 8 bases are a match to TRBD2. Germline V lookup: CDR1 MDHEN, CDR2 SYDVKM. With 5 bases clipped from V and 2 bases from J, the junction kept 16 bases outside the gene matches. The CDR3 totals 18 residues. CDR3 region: CASSPPSRPSGLQETQYF. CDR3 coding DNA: TGTGCCAGCAGTCCCCCTAGCCGGCCTAGCGGGTTACAAGAGACCCAGTACTTC.

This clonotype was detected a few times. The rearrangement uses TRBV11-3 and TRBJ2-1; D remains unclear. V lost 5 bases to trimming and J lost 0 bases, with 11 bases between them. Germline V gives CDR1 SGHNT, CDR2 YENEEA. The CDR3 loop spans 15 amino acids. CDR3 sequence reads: CASSPQPNSYNEQFF. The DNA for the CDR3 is TGTGCCAGCAGCCCGCAGCCAAACTCCTACAATGAGCAGTTCTTC. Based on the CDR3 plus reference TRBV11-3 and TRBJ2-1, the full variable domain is EAGVVQSPRYKIIEKKQPVAFWCNPISGHNTLYWYLQNLGQGPELLIRYENEEAVDDSQLPKDRFSAERLKGVDSTLKIQPAELGDSAVYLCASSPQPNSYNEQFFGPGTRLTVL.

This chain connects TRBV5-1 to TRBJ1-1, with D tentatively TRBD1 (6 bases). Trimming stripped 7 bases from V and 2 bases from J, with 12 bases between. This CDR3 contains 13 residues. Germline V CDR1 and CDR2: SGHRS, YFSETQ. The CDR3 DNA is TGCGCCAGCTGGGGGGCGGATAACACTGAAGCTTTCTTT. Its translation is CASWGADNTEAFF.

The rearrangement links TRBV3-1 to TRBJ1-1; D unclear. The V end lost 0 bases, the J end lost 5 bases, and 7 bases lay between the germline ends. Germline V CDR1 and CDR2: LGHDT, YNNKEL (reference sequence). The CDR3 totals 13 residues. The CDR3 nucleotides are TGTGCCAGCAGCCAAGATCCGTTGACTGAAGCTTTCTTT. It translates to CASSQDPLTEAFF.

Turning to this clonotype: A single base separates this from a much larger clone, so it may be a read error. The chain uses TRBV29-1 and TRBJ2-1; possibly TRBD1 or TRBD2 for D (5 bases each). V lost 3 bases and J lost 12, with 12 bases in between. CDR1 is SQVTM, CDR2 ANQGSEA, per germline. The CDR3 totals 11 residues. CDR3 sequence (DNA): TGCAGCGTTGATAGCCGGGGCCGGCAGTTCTTC. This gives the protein CSVDSRGRQFF.

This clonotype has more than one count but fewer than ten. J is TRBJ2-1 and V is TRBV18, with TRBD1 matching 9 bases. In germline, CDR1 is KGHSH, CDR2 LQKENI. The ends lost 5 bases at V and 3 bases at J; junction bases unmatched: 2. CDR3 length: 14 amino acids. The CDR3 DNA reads TGTGCCAGCTCAGGACAGGGGAACTACAATGAGCAGTTCTTC. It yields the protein CASSGQGNYNEQFF.

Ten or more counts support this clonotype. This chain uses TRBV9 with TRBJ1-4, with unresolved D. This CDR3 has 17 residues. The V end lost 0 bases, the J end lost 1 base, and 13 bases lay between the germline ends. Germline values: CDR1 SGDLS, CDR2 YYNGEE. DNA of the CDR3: TGTGCCAGCAGCGTAGATCGGGGAGTAGGAACTAATGAAAAACTGTTTTTT. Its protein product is CASSVDRGVGTNEKLFF.

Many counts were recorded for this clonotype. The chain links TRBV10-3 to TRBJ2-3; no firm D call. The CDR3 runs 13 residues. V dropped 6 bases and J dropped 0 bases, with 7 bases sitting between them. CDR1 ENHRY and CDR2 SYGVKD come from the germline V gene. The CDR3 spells CAIRPRSTDTQYF. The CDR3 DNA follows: TGTGCCATCAGACCCCGGAGCACAGATACGCAGTATTTT.

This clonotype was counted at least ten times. CDR3 amino acids: CASSQDSREQYF. The CDR3 DNA is TGTGCCAGCAGCCAAGATTCCCGAGAGCAGTACTTC. The gene calls are TRBV14 and TRBJ2-7; no clear D gene. CDR1 is SGHDN, CDR2 FVKESK, per germline. V was pared by 0 bases and J by 7 bases, with 7 bases between. The CDR3 has 12 residues.

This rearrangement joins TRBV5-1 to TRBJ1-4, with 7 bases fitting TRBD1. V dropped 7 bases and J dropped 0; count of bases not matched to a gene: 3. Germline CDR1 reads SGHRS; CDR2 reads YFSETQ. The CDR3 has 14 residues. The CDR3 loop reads CASRQGPTNEKLFF. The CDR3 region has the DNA TGCGCCAGCCGACAGGGACCAACTAATGAAAAACTGTTTTTT. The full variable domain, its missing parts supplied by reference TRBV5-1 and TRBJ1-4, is KAGVTQTPRYLIKTRGQQVTLSCSPISGHRSVSWYQQTPGQGLQFLFEYFSETQRNKGNFPGRFSGRQFSNSRSEMNVSTLELGDSALYLCASRQGPTNEKLFFGSGTQLSVL.

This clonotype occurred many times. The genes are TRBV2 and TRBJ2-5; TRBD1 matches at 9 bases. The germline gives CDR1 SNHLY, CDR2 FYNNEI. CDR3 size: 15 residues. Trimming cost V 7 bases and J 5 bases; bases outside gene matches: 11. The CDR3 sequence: CASKGGTGYVETQYF. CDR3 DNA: TGTGCCAGCAAAGGTGGGACAGGGTATGTGGAGACCCAGTACTTC.

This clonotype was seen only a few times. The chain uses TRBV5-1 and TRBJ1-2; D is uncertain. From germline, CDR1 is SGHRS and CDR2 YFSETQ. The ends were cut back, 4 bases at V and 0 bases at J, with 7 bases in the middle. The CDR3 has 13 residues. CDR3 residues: CASSTAANYGYTF. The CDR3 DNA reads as TGCGCCAGCAGCACAGCAGCTAACTATGGCTACACCTTC.

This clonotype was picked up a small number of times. The CDR3 spells CASRFGLNTEAFF. Written as DNA, the CDR3 is TGCGCCAGCAGGTTCGGCTTGAACACTGAAGCTTTCTTT. The rearrangement uses TRBV5-1 and TRBJ1-1; D not resolved. The V gene lost 5 bases and the J gene lost 0 bases, with 8 bases spanning the gap. The CDR3 contains 13 residues. Germline V CDR1 and CDR2: SGHRS, YFSETQ.

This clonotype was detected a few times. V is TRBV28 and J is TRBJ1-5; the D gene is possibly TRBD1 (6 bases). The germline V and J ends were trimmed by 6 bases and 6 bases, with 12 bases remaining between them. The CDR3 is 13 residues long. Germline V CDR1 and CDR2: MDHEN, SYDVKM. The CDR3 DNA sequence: TGTGCCAGCAGCCAAGGGGGGTTTCAGCCCCAGCATTTT. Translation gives CASSQGGFQPQHF. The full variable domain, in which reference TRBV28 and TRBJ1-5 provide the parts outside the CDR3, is DVKVTQSSRYLVKRTGEKVFLECVQDMDHENMFWYRQDPGLGLRLIYFSYDVKMKEKGDIPEGYSVSREKKERFSLILESASTNQTSMYLCASSQGGFQPQHFGDGTRLSIL.